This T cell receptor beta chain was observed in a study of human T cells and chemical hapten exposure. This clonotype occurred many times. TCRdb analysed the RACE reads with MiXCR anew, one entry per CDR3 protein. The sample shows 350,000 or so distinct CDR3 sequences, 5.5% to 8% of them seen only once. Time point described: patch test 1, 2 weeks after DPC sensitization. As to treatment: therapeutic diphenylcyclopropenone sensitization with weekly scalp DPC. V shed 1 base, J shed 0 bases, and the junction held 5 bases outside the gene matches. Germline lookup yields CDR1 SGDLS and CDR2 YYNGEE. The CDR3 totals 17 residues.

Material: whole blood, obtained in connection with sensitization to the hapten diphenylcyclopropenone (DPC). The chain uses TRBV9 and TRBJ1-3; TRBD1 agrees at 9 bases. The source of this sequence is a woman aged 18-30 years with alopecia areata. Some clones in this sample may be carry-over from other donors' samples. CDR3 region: CASSVTGQGISGNTIYF. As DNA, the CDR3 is TGTGCCAGCAGCGTAACGGGACAGGGTATCTCTGGAAACACCATATATTTT.